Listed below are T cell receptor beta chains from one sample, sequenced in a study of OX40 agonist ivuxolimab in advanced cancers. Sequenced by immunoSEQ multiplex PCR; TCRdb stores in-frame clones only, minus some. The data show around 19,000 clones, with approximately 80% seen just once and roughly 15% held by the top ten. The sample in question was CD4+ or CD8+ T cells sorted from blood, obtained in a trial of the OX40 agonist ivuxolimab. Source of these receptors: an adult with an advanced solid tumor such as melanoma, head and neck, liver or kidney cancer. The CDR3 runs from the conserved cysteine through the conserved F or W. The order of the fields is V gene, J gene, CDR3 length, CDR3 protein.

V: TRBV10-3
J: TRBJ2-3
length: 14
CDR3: CAISLTGPEDTQYF

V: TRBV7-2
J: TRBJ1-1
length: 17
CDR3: CASSLPLLGPMNTEAFF

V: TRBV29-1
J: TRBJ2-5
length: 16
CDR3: CSVLGGLAGGQETQYF

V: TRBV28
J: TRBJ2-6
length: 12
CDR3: CASNFGANVLTF

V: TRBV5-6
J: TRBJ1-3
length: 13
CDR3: CASSRDRVNTIYF

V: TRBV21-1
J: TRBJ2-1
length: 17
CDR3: CASSKNSGTGNECEQFF

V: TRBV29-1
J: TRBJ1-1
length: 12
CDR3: CSGGHPLTEAFF

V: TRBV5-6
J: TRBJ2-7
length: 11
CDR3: CASSFSYEQYF

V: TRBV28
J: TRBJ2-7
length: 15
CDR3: CASRVVGHKRNEQYF

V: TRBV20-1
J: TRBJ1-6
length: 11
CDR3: CSALAGSPLHF

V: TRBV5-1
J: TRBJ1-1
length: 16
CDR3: CASSLEPRLGGTEAFF

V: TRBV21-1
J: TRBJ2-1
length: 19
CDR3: CASSKGGTSGRADYNEQFF

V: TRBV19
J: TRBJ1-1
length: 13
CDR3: CASIARAHTEAFF

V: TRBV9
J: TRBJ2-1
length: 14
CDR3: CASSVVRQAGEQFF

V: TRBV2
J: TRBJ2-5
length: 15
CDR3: CASSARGAHQETQYF

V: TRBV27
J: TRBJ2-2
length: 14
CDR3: CASRKQGLVGELFF

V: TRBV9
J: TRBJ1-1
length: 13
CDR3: CASSVGVEGEAFF

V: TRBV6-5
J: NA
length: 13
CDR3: CASRTGGRDEQYF

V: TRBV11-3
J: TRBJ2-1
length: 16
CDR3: CASSLETSGRGNEQFF

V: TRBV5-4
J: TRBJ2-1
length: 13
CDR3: CASSQQGGNEQFF

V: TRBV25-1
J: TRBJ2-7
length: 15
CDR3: CASSEWGVRGYEQYF

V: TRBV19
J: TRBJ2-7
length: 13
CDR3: CASSTGVRDEQYF

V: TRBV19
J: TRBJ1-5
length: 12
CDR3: CASSQGRQPQHF

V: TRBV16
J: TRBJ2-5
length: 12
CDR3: CASSQLGETQYF

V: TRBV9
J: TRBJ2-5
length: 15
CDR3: CASSVGTGDGETQYF

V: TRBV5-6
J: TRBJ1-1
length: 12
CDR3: CASSFQNTEAFF

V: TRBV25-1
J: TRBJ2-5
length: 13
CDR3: CASGSGLVETQYF

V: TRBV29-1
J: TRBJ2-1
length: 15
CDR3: CSVGTSGGWRDEQFF

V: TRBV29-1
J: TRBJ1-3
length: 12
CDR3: CSVRDLMNTIYF

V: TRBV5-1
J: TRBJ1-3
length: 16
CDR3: CASSPRAGGTGNTIYF

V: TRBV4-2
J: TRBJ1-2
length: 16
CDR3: CASSQDLGTGRYGYTF

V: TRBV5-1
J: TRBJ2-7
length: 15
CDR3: CASSLEWGPSYEQYF

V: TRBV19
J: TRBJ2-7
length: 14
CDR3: CASSMLATPYEQYF